The present entry profiles one T cell receptor beta chain with its context. The antigen it binds to is not known. Base qualities are not at hand, and no much larger clone is one base apart. The sample belongs to a study of identifying expanded T cells in peripheral blood (dated by TCRdb to 2018 to 2020). The study in broad terms: Technical replicates were generated by sequencing separate aliquots of the same genomic DNA pool, with four replicates compared pairwise.

The investigation overall reported the following: The authors expected that biological variance in healthy repertoires might rise further over much longer intervals, such as months to years. For all healthy donors, the variance in clone template counts between roughly 2-week samples rose significantly as total template count increased. The beta-binomial model significantly reduced the number of clones called differentially abundant and the false-positive rate across all healthy-donor time intervals. Between technical replicates the binomial model flagged about 1.1 differentially abundant clones, whereas over around 2 weeks the binomial model flagged about 16.4 and over approximately four weeks around 19.

The CDR3 holds 14 amino acids from the cysteine to the phenylalanine. Only the CDR3 portion is preserved as DNA: 42 bases, with reading frame beginning at the first base. CDR1 and CDR2, looked up from the germline V gene (reference sequence), are MNHEY and SMNVEV. Ends trimmed: V by 8 bases, J by 6 bases; bases unmatched to a gene: 10. No immune events such as infections were documented for the healthy donors during the collection period. Time-dependent variance in a beta-binomial model of T-cell clone differential abundance was calibrated using healthy-donor blood repertoires as a training cohort. The training cohort included approximately 10 healthy donors, of whom 3 were female and 7 were male. An age range of roughly 29 to 70 years, with an average of about 45 years, was recorded for the donors. Whole blood was collected from each healthy donor at three time points spaced about 2 weeks apart and obtained from a commercial supplier. Genomic DNA was extracted from unsorted whole blood for immunosequencing.

TCRbeta CDR3 regions were profiled by bias-controlled multiplex PCR amplification of genomic DNA with the immunoSEQ Assay. In the paper's pipeline: The absolute abundance of each unique TCRbeta CDR3 region was quantified after sequences were collapsed and filtered. Differential abundance was tested with two models: a binomial (Fisher-equivalent) model and a beta-binomial model that adds time-dependent variance fitted from healthy donors. Any clone with fewer than 5 combined templates was excluded, and a clone was called differentially abundant if its Benjamini-Hochberg FDR was below 0.01. The form v = (b*log(k)+a)^2 was used to model beta-binomial variance as a function of total template count across the two samples. TCRdb stores this immuneACCESS table with in-frame sequences only. Part of the clones is absent; in the studies checked, under half of the shortfall reflects unresolved V genes, and no reason is known for the rest. From that table come the V and J calls and clone size; the DNA was used to work out D and trimming. Across this sample there are about 86,000 clones, with 80% to 90% seen only once. Around 4.5% of the sample comes from the top ten.

The sequencing sample was made of blood. The sequence links TRBV27 to TRBJ2-7, with 10 bases aligning to TRBD1. The sequence derives from a person between 18 and 75 years old in good health. The nucleotide sequence reads TGTGCCAGCTCGCCCGGGACAGGGGTTGTCGAGCAGTACTTC. Translated, this gives CASSPGTGVVEQYF.